This T cell receptor beta chain was obtained from a study of blood T cell repertoires in COVID-19 (dated by TCRdb to 2020 to 2021). With regard to the full study: The collaborator samples originated in the United States, Italy and Spain and spanned the acute and convalescent phases of COVID-19. The samples were drawn from two sources: the first 160 participants of the ongoing ImmuneRACE study, and 1,200 or so subjects contributed by 6 global collaborators. A de-identified subject ID, COVID-19 status, age in years and sex were almost always included in the sample metadata. Where available, HLA class I and class II types were obtained from metadata supplied by the sample provider rather than from assay-based typing. The dataset comprised deeply sampled blood TCRbeta repertoires from subjects exposed to, actively infected with, or recovered from COVID-19. The material from the prospective study consisted of cDNA or gDNA derived from T cells, B-cell-depleted T cells, or PBMCs. The repertoires were made available in a free public database intended to serve as a resource for research on the immune response to SARS-CoV-2.

TCRbeta CDR3 regions were amplified from genomic DNA using the immunoSEQ Assay, a bias-controlled multiplex PCR. The paper's processing steps were these. Nucleated cell counts per sample were estimated from amplification of reference gene primers within the assay. Sequence reads were collapsed and filtered to measure the absolute abundance of every unique TCRbeta CDR3 rearrangement. For each sample, productive Simpson clonality was calculated by taking the square root of Simpson's diversity index across productive rearrangements. TCRdb mirrors the immuneACCESS table, restricted to in-frame sequences. Some clones are absent from its copies; in checked studies, under half trace to an unresolved V gene, and the reason for the others is unknown. D and trimming come from the DNA, and the V and J calls and clone size come from that table. In this sample the table shows around 120,000 clones, 90% of which occur a single time. Of the sample, approximately 3.9% falls within the top ten clones.

Beyond this particular receptor, the publication reports: The amount of clinical and demographic metadata varied by source and participant and was provided uncurated.

One collaborating source in Seattle enrolled patients during active infection and followed them longitudinally through the course of disease. The collaborating institutions used their own protocols to collect whole blood in K2EDTA tubes. For TCRbeta analysis, collaborator samples were shipped as frozen whole blood, as isolated PBMCs, or as DNA extracted from either sample type. The CDR3 holds 13 amino acids from the cysteine to the phenylalanine. CDR3 DNA is the only sequence kept; it has 39 bases, read in frame from the first base. V loses 5 bases, J loses 0 bases, and the germline ends lie 7 bases apart. CDR1 and CDR2 are drawn from the germline V gene (reference sequence): SEHNR, FQNEAQ. Note on this clone: This receptor's antigen is unknown. The sample holds no much larger clone one base away, and base qualities are not on file.

The sequence was collected from a woman aged 55-69 years with COVID-19, enrolled during active disease. Recombination connected TRBV7-9 to TRBJ2-5, and possibly TRBD2, on 6 matching bases. Sequenced material: peripheral blood. The encoded CDR3 is CASSRDYQETQYF. The DNA sequence is TGTGCCAGCAGCAGGGACTACCAAGAGACCCAGTACTTC.